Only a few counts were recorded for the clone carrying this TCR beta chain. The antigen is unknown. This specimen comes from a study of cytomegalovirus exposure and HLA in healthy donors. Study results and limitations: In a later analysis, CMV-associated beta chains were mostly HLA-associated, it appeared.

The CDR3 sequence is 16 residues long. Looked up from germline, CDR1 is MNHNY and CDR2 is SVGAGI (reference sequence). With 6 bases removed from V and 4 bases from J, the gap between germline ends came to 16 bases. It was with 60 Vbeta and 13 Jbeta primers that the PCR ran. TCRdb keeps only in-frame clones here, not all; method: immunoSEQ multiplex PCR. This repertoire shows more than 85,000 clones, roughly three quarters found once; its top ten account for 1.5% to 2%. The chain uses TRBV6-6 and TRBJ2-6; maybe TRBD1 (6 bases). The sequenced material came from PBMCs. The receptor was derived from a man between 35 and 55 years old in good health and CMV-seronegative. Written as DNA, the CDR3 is TGTGCCAGCAGGGACGACAGGTTAACCGGGGCCAACGTCCTGACTTTC. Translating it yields CASRDDRLTGANVLTF.